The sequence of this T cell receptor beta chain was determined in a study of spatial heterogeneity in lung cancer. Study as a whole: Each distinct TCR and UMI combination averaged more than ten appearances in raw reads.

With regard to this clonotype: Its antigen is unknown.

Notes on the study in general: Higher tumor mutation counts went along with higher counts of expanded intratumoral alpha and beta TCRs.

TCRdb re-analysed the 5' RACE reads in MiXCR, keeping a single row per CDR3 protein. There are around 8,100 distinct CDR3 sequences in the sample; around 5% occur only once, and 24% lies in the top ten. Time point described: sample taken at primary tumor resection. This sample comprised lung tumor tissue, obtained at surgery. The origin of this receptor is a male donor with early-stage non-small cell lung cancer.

The CDR3 region has the DNA TGTGCCAGCAGTCCAGTAGGCGAGGCGAACACTGAAGCTTTCTTT. Encoded protein: CASSPVGEANTEAFF. V gene TRBV12-3 or TRBV12-4 combines with J gene TRBJ1-1; D gene ambiguous. V was cut by 5 bases and J by 1 base, with 14 bases left in between. This CDR3 is built from 15 residues.